This entry features one T cell receptor beta chain sequence. The data are from a study of T cell changes during pregnancy in multiple sclerosis. V lost 0 bases and J lost 4, with 6 bases in between. This CDR3 has 13 amino acids. CDR1 is KGHSH, CDR2 LQKENI, per germline. Generated by immunoSEQ multiplex PCR, the TCRdb table keeps only in-frame clones and is missing some. This sample has about 92,000 clones; more than 85% occur once, and the top ten carry about 1.6%. The sequence came from a female donor with multiple sclerosis, enrolled in a pregnancy study. The chain has TRBV18 and TRBJ2-5, with a weak D call TRBD1 (5 bases). This material consisted of peripheral blood, taken in the first trimester of pregnancy. The CDR3 nucleotides read TGTGCCAGCTCACCACCGCAGGGAGAGACCCAGTACTTC. Amino acid sequence: CASSPPQGETQYF.